Sequencing of this T cell receptor beta chain was carried out in a study of blood T cell repertoires in COVID-19. Per germline, CDR1 SGHVS and CDR2 FQNEAQ. V gave up 2 bases and J gave up 1 base, with 5 bases separating them. This CDR3 is built from 13 residues. The assay was immunoSEQ multiplex PCR, and TCRdb's table has in-frame clones only and misses some. The table includes 250,000 to 350,000 clones, 70% to 90% detected once. Sequenced sample: peripheral blood. The clonotype comes from a woman in her 30s with active or convalescent COVID-19. The J gene is TRBJ1-1, the V gene TRBV7-8; D remains ambiguous. The CDR3, as DNA: TGTGCCAGCAGCTTACAGAAGAACACTGAAGCTTTCTTT. Residues: CASSLQKNTEAFF.